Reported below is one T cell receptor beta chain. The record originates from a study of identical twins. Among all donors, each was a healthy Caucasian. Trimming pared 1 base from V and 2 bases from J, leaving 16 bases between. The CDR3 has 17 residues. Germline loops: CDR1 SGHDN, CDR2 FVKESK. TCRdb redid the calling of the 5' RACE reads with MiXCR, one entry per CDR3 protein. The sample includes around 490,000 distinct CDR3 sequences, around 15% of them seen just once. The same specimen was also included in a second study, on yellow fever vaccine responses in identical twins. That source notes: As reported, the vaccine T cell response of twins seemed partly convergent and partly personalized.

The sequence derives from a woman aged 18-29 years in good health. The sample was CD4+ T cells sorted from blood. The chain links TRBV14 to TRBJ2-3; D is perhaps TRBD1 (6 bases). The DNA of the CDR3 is TGTGCCAGCAGCCAAGTGGGGGCTAGCCGGACCACAGATACGCAGTATTTT. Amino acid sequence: CASSQVGASRTTDTQYF.